These T cell receptor beta chains were read from a single sample in a study of patients and donors after allogeneic stem cell transplantation. TCRdb re-analysed the RT-PCR reads in MiXCR, keeping a single row per CDR3 protein. Altogether 800,000 to 1,000,000 distinct CDR3 sequences are present, roughly 17% being singletons, with the ten largest covering around 6%. Input material: blood, either unsorted or a sorted T cell fraction (not recorded which). Source of these receptors: a human donor who was either an allogeneic HSCT recipient or a stem cell or donor lymphocyte infusion donor (not recorded which). It is not recorded whose cells these are; they may come from a transplant donor. Each CDR3 is given with its conserved first and last residue. The order of the fields is J gene, D gene, V gene, clone size, CDR3 protein, CDR3 DNA. The D gene is left open where the match is weak. Some rows have no size entry. The others give once, few or many, or a class for an expanded clone.

j_call: TRBJ2-3; d_call: .; v_call: TRBV20-1; clone_size: many; cdr3_aa: CSARIGADTQYF; cdr3_nt: TGCAGTGCTAGGATCGGCGCGGATACGCAGTATTTT
j_call: TRBJ2-7; d_call: TRBD1; v_call: TRBV12-3/TRBV12-4; clone_size: .; cdr3_aa: CASISGTGGLRQYF; cdr3_nt: TGTGCCAGCATCTCCGGGACAGGGGGTTTAAGGCAGTACTTC
j_call: TRBJ2-1; d_call: .; v_call: TRBV20-1; clone_size: few; cdr3_aa: CSSSLGGASYNEQFF; cdr3_nt: TGCAGTTCTTCTCTGGGGGGGGCTTCCTACAATGAGCAGTTCTTC
j_call: TRBJ2-3; d_call: .; v_call: TRBV4-1; clone_size: .; cdr3_aa: CASSQGLREDTQYF; cdr3_nt: TGCGCCAGCAGCCAAGGGCTCAGGGAAGATACGCAGTATTTT
j_call: TRBJ2-4; d_call: TRBD2; v_call: TRBV5-1; clone_size: few; cdr3_aa: CASSRGENIQYF; cdr3_nt: TGCGCCAGCAGCCGGGGGGAAAACATTCAGTACTTC
j_call: TRBJ2-6; d_call: .; v_call: TRBV12-3/TRBV12-4; clone_size: .; cdr3_aa: CASSLEQGSGANVLTF; cdr3_nt: TGTGCCAGCAGTCTAGAACAGGGCTCTGGGGCCAACGTCCTGACTTTC
j_call: TRBJ1-3; d_call: .; v_call: TRBV5-1; clone_size: .; cdr3_aa: CASSLAIRDSGNTIYF; cdr3_nt: TGCGCCAGCAGCTTGGCCATCCGCGACTCTGGAAACACCATATATTTT
j_call: TRBJ1-2; d_call: .; v_call: TRBV7-9; clone_size: many; cdr3_aa: CASSPISWEANYGYTF; cdr3_nt: TGTGCCAGCAGCCCTATTAGCTGGGAGGCTAACTATGGCTACACCTTC
j_call: TRBJ1-5; d_call: TRBD1; v_call: TRBV20-1; clone_size: many; cdr3_aa: CSARGQGPNQPQHF; cdr3_nt: TGCAGTGCTAGGGGACAGGGCCCTAATCAGCCCCAGCATTTT
j_call: TRBJ2-1; d_call: .; v_call: TRBV6-4; clone_size: .; cdr3_aa: CASSDSSRRAEQFF; cdr3_nt: TGTGCCAGCAGTGACTCGAGTCGGAGGGCTGAGCAGTTCTTC
j_call: TRBJ2-5; d_call: TRBD2; v_call: TRBV6-1; clone_size: .; cdr3_aa: CASSPGNSGLAAQETQYF; cdr3_nt: TGTGCCAGCAGCCCCGGAAACTCGGGACTAGCGGCCCAAGAGACCCAGTACTTC
j_call: TRBJ2-4; d_call: .; v_call: TRBV6-1; clone_size: .; cdr3_aa: CASRPGQLAKNIQYF; cdr3_nt: TGTGCCAGCAGACCCGGACAGCTAGCCAAAAACATTCAGTACTTC
j_call: TRBJ2-2; d_call: .; v_call: TRBV5-1; clone_size: few; cdr3_aa: CASSMYAAGELFF; cdr3_nt: TGCGCCAGCAGCATGTACGCGGCCGGGGAGCTGTTTTTT
j_call: TRBJ1-1; d_call: TRBD1; v_call: TRBV6-1; clone_size: few; cdr3_aa: CASTQRQGRSEAFF; cdr3_nt: TGTGCCAGCACCCAACGACAGGGGAGGTCCGAAGCTTTCTTT
j_call: TRBJ2-5; d_call: .; v_call: TRBV4-2; clone_size: few; cdr3_aa: CASSQSGGDKTQYF; cdr3_nt: TGTGCCAGCAGCCAATCGGGGGGCGATAAGACCCAGTACTTC
j_call: TRBJ2-2; d_call: TRBD2; v_call: TRBV5-4; clone_size: .; cdr3_aa: CASSHPGLATGELFF; cdr3_nt: TGTGCCAGCAGCCATCCGGGACTAGCGACCGGGGAGCTGTTTTTT
j_call: TRBJ1-5; d_call: .; v_call: TRBV9; clone_size: .; cdr3_aa: CASNAAGDDQPQHF; cdr3_nt: TGTGCCAGCAACGCAGCAGGGGATGATCAGCCCCAGCATTTT
j_call: TRBJ2-7; d_call: TRBD1; v_call: TRBV5-1; clone_size: .; cdr3_aa: CASSDPGTGGPGKYF; cdr3_nt: TGCGCCAGCAGCGACCCCGGGACAGGGGGCCCCGGGAAGTACTTC
j_call: TRBJ2-6; d_call: TRBD1; v_call: TRBV11-2; clone_size: .; cdr3_aa: CASSFQGQAFSGANVLTF; cdr3_nt: TGTGCCAGCAGCTTCCAGGGACAGGCTTTCTCTGGGGCCAACGTCCTGACTTTC
j_call: TRBJ1-6; d_call: .; v_call: TRBV11-2; clone_size: .; cdr3_aa: CASSLVVQRSPLHF; cdr3_nt: TGTGCCAGCAGCTTAGTAGTACAGAGATCACCCCTCCACTTT
j_call: TRBJ2-2; d_call: .; v_call: TRBV12-3/TRBV12-4; clone_size: many; cdr3_aa: CASSFIRELFF; cdr3_nt: TGTGCCAGCAGTTTCATACGGGAGCTGTTTTTT
j_call: TRBJ1-3; d_call: TRBD1; v_call: TRBV3-1; clone_size: few; cdr3_aa: CASSQAGQGTVGSGNTIYF; cdr3_nt: TGTGCCAGCAGCCAAGCGGGACAGGGAACCGTAGGGTCTGGAAACACCATATATTTT
j_call: TRBJ2-7; d_call: TRBD1; v_call: TRBV6-2/TRBV6-3; clone_size: .; cdr3_aa: CASSRLRPGQVYEQYF; cdr3_nt: TGTGCCAGCAGTCGTTTACGACCGGGACAGGTCTACGAGCAGTACTTC
j_call: TRBJ1-3; d_call: .; v_call: TRBV20-1; clone_size: few; cdr3_aa: CSARDVRLSGNTIYF; cdr3_nt: TGCAGTGCTAGAGATGTTAGGCTCTCTGGAAACACCATATATTTT
j_call: TRBJ1-1; d_call: .; v_call: TRBV9; clone_size: .; cdr3_aa: CASSVGRGTEAFF; cdr3_nt: TGTGCCAGCAGCGTAGGGAGAGGGACTGAAGCTTTCTTT